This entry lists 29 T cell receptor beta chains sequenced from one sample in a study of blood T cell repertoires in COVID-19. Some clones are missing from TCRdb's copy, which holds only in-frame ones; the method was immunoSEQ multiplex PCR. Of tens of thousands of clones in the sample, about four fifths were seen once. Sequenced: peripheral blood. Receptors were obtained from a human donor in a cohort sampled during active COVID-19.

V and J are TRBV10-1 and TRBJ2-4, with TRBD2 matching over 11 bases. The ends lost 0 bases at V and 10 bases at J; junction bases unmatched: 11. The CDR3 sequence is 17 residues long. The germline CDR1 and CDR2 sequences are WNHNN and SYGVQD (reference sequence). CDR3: CASSESDEGLAEIIQYF. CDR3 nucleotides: TGCGCCAGCAGTGAGTCTGACGAGGGACTAGCGGAAATAATTCAGTACTTC.

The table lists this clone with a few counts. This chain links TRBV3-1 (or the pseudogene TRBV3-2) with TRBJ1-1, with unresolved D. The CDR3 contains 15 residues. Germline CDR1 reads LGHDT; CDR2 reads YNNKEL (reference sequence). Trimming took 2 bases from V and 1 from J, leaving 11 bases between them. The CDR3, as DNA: TGTGCCAGCAGCCAATTTTCCAGGTCGAACACTGAAGCTTTCTTT. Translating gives CASSQFSRSNTEAFF.

In DNA, the CDR3 is TGTGCCAGCAGCAAGACCGGGACTAGCTCCTACAATGAGCAGTTCTTC. Its translation: CASSKTGTSSYNEQFF. The chain couples TRBV7-3 to TRBJ2-1; TRBD2 aligns across 8 bases. CDR3 length: 16 residues. With V trimmed by 5 bases and J by 0 bases, 6 bases remained unmatched. Per the germline V gene, CDR1 is SGHTA and CDR2 is FQGTGA. The full variable domain, in which reference TRBV7-3 and TRBJ2-1 provide the parts outside the CDR3, is GAGVSQTPSNKVTEKGKYVELRCDPISGHTALYWYRQSLGQGPEFLIYFQGTGAADDSGLPNDRFFAVRPEGSVSTLKIQRTERGDSAVYLCASSKTGTSSYNEQFFGPGTRLTVL.

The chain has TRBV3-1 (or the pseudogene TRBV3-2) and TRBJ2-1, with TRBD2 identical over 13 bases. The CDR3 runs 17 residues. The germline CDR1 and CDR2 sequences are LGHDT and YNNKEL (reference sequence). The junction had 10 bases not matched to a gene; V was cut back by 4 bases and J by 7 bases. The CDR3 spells CASSPRTTSGRWNEQFF. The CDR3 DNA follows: TGTGCCAGCAGCCCTCGGACGACTAGCGGGAGGTGGAATGAGCAGTTCTTC.

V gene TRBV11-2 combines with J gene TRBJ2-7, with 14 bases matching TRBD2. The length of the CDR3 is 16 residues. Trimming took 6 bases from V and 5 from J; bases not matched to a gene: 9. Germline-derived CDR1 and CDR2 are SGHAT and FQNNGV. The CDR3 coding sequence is TGTGCCAGCAGGCGGACTAGCGGGAGGACTTCCCACGAGCAGTACTTC. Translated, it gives CASRRTSGRTSHEQYF.

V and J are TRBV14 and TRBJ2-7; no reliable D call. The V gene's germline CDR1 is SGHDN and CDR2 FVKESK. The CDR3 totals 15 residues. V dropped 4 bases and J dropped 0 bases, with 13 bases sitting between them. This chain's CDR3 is CASSPLTETSYEQYF. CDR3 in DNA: TGTGCCAGCAGCCCCCTTACAGAGACCTCCTACGAGCAGTACTTC.

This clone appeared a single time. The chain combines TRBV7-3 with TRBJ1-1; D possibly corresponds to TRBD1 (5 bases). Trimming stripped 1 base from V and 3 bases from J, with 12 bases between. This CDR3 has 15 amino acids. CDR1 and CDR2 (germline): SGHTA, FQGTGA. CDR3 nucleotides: TGTGCCAGCAGCTTAAATATTGCAGGGTACACTGAAGCTTTCTTT. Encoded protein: CASSLNIAGYTEAFF.

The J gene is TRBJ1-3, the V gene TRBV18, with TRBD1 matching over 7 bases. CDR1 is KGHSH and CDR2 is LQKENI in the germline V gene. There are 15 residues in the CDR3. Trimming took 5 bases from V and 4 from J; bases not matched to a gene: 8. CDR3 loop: CASSFSQGDGNTIYF. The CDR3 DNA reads TGTGCCAGCTCATTCTCTCAGGGGGACGGAAACACCATATATTTT.

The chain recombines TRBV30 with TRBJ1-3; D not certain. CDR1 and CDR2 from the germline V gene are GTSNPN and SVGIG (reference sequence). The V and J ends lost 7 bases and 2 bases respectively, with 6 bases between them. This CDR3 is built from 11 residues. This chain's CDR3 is CASPAGNTIYF. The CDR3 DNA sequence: TGTGCCTCCCCGGCTGGAAACACCATATATTTT.

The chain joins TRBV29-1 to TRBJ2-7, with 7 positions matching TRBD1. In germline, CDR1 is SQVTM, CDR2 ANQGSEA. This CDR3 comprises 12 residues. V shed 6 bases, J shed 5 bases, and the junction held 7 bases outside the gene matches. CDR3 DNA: TGCAGCGTCCGGATGACAGGGCACGAGCAGTACTTC. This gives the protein CSVRMTGHEQYF.

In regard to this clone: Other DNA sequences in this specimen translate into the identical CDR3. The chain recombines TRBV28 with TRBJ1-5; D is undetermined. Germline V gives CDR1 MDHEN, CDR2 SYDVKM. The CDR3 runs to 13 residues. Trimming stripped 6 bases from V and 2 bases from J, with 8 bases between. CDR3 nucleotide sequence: TGTGCCAGCAGCACAGCTGGCAATCAGCCCCAGCATTTT. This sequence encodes CASSTAGNQPQHF.

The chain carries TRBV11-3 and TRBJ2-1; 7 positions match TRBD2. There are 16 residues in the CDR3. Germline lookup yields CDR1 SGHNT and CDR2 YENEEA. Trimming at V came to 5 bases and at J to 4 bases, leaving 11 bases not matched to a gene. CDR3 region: CASSHSGGSGYNEQFF. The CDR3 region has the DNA TGTGCCAGCAGCCACTCAGGCGGGAGTGGGTACAATGAGCAGTTCTTC.

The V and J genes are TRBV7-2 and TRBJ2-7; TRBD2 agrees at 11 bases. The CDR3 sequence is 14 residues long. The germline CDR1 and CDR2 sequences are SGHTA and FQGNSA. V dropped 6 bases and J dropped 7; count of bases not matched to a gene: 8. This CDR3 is CASRRGLAALEQYF. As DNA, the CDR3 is TGTGCCAGCAGACGGGGACTAGCGGCCTTGGAGCAGTACTTC.

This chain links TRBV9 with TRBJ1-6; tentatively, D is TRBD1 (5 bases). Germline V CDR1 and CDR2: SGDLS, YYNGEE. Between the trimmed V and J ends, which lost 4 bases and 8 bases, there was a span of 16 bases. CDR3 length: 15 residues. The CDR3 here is CASSKDPSGDSPLHF. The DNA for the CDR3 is TGTGCCAGCAGCAAGGACCCCTCGGGGGATTCACCCCTCCACTTT.

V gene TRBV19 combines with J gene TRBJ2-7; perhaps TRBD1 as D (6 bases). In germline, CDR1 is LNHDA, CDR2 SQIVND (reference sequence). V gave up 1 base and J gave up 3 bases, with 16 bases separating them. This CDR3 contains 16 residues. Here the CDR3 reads CASSIAMGTKNYEQYF. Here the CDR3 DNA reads TGTGCCAGTAGTATAGCAATGGGGACAAAAAACTACGAGCAGTACTTC. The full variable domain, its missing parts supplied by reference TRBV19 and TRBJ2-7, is DGGITQSPKYLFRKEGQNVTLSCEQNLNHDAMYWYRQDPGQGLRLIYYSQIVNDFQKGDIAEGYSVSREKKESFPLTVTSAQKNPTAFYLCASSIAMGTKNYEQYFGPGTRLTVT.

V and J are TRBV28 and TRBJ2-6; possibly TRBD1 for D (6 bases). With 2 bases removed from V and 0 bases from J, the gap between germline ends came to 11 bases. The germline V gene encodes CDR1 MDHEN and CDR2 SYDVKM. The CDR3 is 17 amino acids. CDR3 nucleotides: TGTGCCAGCAGTTTAGGGGGCCCCAGCTCTGGGGCCAACGTCCTGACTTTC. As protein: CASSLGGPSSGANVLTF.

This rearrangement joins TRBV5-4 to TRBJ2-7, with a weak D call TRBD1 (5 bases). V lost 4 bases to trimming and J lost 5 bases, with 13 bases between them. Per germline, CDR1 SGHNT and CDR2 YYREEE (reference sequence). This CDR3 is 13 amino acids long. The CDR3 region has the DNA TGTGCCAGCAGCACAGGCAGTCAAAACGAGCAGTACTTC. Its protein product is CASSTGSQNEQYF.

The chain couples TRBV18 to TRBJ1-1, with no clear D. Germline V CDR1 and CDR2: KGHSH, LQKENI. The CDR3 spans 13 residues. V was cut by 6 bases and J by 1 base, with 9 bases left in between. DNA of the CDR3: TGTGCCAGCTCGCAAAACAAGAACACTGAAGCTTTCTTT. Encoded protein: CASSQNKNTEAFF.

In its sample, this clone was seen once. The CDR3 DNA reads as TGTGCCAGCAGGTACACAGGGGGGAACTACGAGCAGTACTTC. Its translation is CASRYTGGNYEQYF. The V gene is TRBV5-5, the J gene TRBJ2-7; TRBD1 matches at 8 bases. Trimming removed 5 bases from V and 3 bases from J; junction bases left unmatched: 7. This CDR3 contains 14 residues. In germline, CDR1 is SGHKS, CDR2 YYEKEE (reference sequence).

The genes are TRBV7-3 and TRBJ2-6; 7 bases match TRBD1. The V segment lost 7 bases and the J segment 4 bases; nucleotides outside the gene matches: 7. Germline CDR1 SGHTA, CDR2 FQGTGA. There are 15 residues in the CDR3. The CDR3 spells CASTQQGPGANVLTF. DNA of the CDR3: TGTGCCAGCACCCAACAGGGGCCAGGGGCCAACGTCCTGACTTTC.

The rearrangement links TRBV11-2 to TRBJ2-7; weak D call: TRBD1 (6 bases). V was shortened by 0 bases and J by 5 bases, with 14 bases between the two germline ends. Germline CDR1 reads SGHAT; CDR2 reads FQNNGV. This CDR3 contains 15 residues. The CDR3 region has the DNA TGTGCCAGCAGCTTAGATCACGGCAGGGGCAACGAGCAGTACTTC. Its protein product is CASSLDHGRGNEQYF.

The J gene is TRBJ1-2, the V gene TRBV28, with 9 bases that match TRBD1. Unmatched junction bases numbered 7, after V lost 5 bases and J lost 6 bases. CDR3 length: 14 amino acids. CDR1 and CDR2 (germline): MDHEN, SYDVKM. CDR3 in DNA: TGTGCCAGCAGTAACACAGGGGGCGGGAATGGCTACACCTTC. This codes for CASSNTGGGNGYTF.

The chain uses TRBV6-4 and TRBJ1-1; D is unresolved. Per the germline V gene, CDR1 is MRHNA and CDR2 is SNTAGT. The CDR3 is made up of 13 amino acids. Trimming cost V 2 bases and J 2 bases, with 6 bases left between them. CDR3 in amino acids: CASSDTGNTEAFF. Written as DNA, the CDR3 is TGTGCCAGCAGTGACACGGGAAACACTGAAGCTTTCTTT.

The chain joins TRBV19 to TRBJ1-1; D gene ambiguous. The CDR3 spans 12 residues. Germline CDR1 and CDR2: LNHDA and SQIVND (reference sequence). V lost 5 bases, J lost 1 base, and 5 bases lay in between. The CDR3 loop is CASSRRNTEAFF. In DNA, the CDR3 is TGTGCCAGTAGTCGCAGGAACACTGAAGCTTTCTTT.

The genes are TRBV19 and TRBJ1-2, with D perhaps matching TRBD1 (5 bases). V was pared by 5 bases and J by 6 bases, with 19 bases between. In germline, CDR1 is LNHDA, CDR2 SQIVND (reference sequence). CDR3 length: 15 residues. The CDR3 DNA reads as TGTGCCAGTAGTCCAGCCGCCAGGGATCCAGATGGCTACACCTTC. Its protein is CASSPAARDPDGYTF.

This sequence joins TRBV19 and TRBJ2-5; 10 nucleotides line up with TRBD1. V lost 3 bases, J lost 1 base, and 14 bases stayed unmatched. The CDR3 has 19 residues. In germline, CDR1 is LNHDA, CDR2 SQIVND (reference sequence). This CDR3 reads CASSILTGTGEDPQETQYF. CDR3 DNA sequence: TGTGCCAGTAGTATCCTGACAGGGACAGGGGAGGACCCCCAAGAGACCCAGTACTTC.

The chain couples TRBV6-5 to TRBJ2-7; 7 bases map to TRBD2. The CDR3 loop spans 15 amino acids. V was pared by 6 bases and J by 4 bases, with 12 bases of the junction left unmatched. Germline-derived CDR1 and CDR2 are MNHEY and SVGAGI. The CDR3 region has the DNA TGTGCCAGCAGGGGTTCTGGACCCGGGGGGTACGAGCAGTACTTC. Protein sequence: CASRGSGPGGYEQYF.

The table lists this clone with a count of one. CDR3 sequence reads: CASKREGTDTQYF. As DNA, the CDR3 is TGTGCCAGCAAGCGGGAGGGCACAGATACGCAGTATTTT. J is TRBJ2-3 and V is TRBV27, with 9 bases matching TRBD2. Per the germline V gene, CDR1 is MNHEY and CDR2 is SMNVEV (reference sequence). Losses at the gene ends were 7 bases for V and 1 base for J; bases not matched to a gene: 0. The CDR3 runs to 13 residues.

In DNA form, the CDR3 reads TGTGCCAGCAGCTTAAGGCTTGGGAACAGGGCTCAGCCCCAGCATTTT. This translates into CASSLRLGNRAQPQHF. The rearrangement joins TRBV7-2 to TRBJ1-5; TRBD1 might be the D (6 bases). Germline V lookup: CDR1 SGHTA, CDR2 FQGNSA. The CDR3 spans 16 residues. The V end lost 2 bases, the J end lost 6 bases, and 17 bases lay between the germline ends.